The following is a T cell receptor (beta chain) sequence with its context. Data came from immunoSEQ multiplex PCR; TCRdb stores just in-frame clones and leaves some out. The repertoire has some 1.5 million clones, 95% to 97% of them found once; the top ten carry approximately 1.1%. The source of the sample is a study of shared clonotypes between healthy human individuals. This CDR3 spans 14 amino acids. Germline CDR1 reads MNHEY; CDR2 reads SVGAGI. V was trimmed by 5 bases and J by 2 bases, leaving 12 bases between them. The receptor was isolated from a man aged 25-40 years in good health. Sequences were obtained from naive CD4+ T cells sorted from blood. Subset in this sample: CD45RA+ positively selected. V and J are TRBV6-5 and TRBJ1-2; a weak D match, TRBD1 (6 bases). This CDR3 reads CASSLRDTNYGYTF. The DNA for the CDR3 is TGTGCCAGCAGTCTCCGGGACACAAACTATGGCTACACCTTC.